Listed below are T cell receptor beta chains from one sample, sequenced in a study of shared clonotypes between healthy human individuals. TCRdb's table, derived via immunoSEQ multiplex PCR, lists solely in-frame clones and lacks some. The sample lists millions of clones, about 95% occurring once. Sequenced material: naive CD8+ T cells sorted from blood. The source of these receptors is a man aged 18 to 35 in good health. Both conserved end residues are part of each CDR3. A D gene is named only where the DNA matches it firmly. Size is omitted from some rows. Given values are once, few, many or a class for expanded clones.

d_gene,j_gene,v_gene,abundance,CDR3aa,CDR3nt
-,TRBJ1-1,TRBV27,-,CASSSDSMNTEAFF,TGTGCCAGCAGCTCCGACAGCATGAACACTGAAGCTTTCTTT
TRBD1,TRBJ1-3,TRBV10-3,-,CASYLGTGGNTIYF,TGTGCCTCCTATTTGGGGACAGGGGGAAACACCATATATTTT
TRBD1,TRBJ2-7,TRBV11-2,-,CASSLGTGGTNEQYF,TGTGCCAGCAGCTTAGGGACAGGGGGAACCAACGAGCAGTACTTC
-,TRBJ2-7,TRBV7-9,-,CASSFGGGSYEQYF,TGTGCCAGCAGCTTTGGCGGGGGCAGCTACGAGCAGTACTTC
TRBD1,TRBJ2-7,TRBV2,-,CASSEVGQGKYEQYF,TGTGCCAGCAGTGAAGTGGGACAGGGGAAGTACGAGCAGTACTTC
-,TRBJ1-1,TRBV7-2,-,CASSWYLNTEAFF,TGTGCCAGCAGCTGGTATCTGAACACTGAAGCTTTCTTT
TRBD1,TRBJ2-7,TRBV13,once,CASSPGTGLSYEQYF,TGTGCCAGCAGCCCAGGGACAGGGCTCTCCTACGAGCAGTACTTC
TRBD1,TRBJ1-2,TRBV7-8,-,CASSLETGWPYGYTF,TGTGCCAGCAGCTTAGAGACAGGGTGGCCGTATGGCTACACCTTC
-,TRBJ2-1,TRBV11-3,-,CASSYRGDEQFF,TGTGCCAGCAGCTACCGTGGCGATGAGCAGTTCTTC
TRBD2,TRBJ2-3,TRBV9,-,CASSVESGRAGDTQYF,TGTGCCAGCAGCGTAGAAAGCGGGAGGGCTGGGGATACGCAGTATTTT
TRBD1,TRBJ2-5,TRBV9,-,CASSVGDSFQETQYF,TGTGCCAGCAGCGTGGGGGACAGCTTCCAAGAGACCCAGTACTTC
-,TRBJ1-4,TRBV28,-,CASSLQVNEKLFF,TGTGCCAGCAGTCTACAGGTTAATGAAAAACTGTTTTTT
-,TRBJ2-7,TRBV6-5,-,CASSLTRLSYEQYF,TGTGCCAGCAGCCTAACCCGGTTGTCCTACGAGCAGTACTTC
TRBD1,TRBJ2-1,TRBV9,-,CASSVTGTGGFEQFF,TGTGCCAGCAGCGTCACCGGGACAGGGGGGTTTGAGCAGTTCTTC
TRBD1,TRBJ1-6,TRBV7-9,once,CASSLATGGPLHF,TGTGCCAGCAGCTTAGCGACAGGGGGACCCCTCCACTTT
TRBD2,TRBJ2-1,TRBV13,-,CASSRLAEEYNEQFF,TGTGCCAGCAGCCGGCTAGCGGAGGAATACAATGAGCAGTTCTTC
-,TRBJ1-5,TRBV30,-,CAWSRGEISNQPQHF,TGTGCCTGGAGTCGGGGGGAGATTAGCAATCAGCCCCAGCATTTT
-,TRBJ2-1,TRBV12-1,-,CASSFSQGLNNEQFF,TGTGCCAGCAGCTTTTCACAGGGGCTAAACAATGAGCAGTTCTTC
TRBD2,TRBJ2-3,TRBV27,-,CASSLAGRAGEDTQYF,TGTGCCAGCAGTTTGGCAGGGAGAGCGGGGGAAGATACGCAGTATTTT
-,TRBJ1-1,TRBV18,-,CASSPEENTEAFF,TGTGCCAGCTCGCCAGAGGAGAACACTGAAGCTTTCTTT
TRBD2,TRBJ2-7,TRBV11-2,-,CASSLGPGGPHEQYF,TGTGCCAGCAGCTTAGGGCCGGGAGGGCCCCACGAGCAGTACTTC
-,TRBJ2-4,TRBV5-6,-,CASSVYGGNIQYF,TGTGCCAGCAGCGTATACGGGGGAAACATTCAGTACTTC
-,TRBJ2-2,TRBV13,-,CASTIFGAQPAGELFF,TGTGCCAGCACCATATTTGGGGCTCAACCGGCCGGGGAGCTGTTTTTT
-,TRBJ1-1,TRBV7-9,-,CASSLGPGANTEAFF,TGTGCCAGCAGCTTAGGTCCAGGGGCAAACACTGAAGCTTTCTTT
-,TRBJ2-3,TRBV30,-,CAWTLFGPSDTQYF,TGTGCCTGGACCTTATTCGGACCTTCAGATACGCAGTATTTT
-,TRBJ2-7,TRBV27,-,CASSLSVGGGRFYEQYF,TGTGCCAGCAGTTTATCGGTAGGGGGGGGCCGATTTTACGAGCAGTACTTC
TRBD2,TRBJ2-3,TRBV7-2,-,CASSYLAGPGDTQYF,TGTGCCAGCAGCTATCTAGCGGGGCCGGGGGATACGCAGTATTTT
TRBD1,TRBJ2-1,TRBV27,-,CASSPGGPGRINEQFF,TGTGCCAGCAGTCCAGGGGGCCCGGGACGGATCAATGAGCAGTTCTTC
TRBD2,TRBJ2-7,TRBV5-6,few,CASSPGLAENYEQYF,TGTGCCAGCAGCCCGGGACTAGCGGAAAACTACGAGCAGTACTTC